These 13 T cell receptor beta chains originate from one sample sequenced in a study of Ad26.COV2.S vaccination and SARS-CoV-2 variants. Produced via immunoSEQ multiplex PCR; TCRdb's table is partial and in-frame only. Of 350,000 to 500,000 clones in the sample, 90% were seen once. Documented treatment: some 20 received Ad26.COV2.S at low or high dose, single or two shots; roughly five received placebo; per-sample allocation not given. Day 63 following the first vaccine or placebo injection was when the samples were taken. Sequencing was performed on peripheral blood, taken in a trial of Ad26.COV2.S vaccine versus placebo. The receptors derive from a person between 18 and 65 years old who received the Ad26.COV2.S COVID-19 vaccine or a placebo.

The CDR3 nucleotides are TGTGCCAGCGCCCCTTTGACTAGCGTCGGTAGGGATGAGCAGTTCTTC. This translates into CASAPLTSVGRDEQFF. The chain links TRBV27 to TRBJ2-1; 8 bases fit TRBD2. CDR1 is MNHEY and CDR2 is SMNVEV in the germline V gene (reference sequence). The CDR3 loop spans 16 amino acids. Unmatched junction bases numbered 17, after V lost 8 bases and J lost 8 bases.

The chain couples TRBV10-3 to TRBJ1-3; D gene uncertain. V lost 6 bases and J lost 4, with 10 bases in between. The CDR3 is 13 amino acids. Germline CDR1 ENHRY, CDR2 SYGVKD. CDR3 nucleotides: TGTGCCATCAGGGGATCTCTGGGAAACACCATATATTTT. Its translation: CAIRGSLGNTIYF.

This rearrangement joins TRBV9 to TRBJ2-3; 8 nucleotides match TRBD2. The germline CDR1 and CDR2 sequences are SGDLS and YYNGEE. V shed 2 bases and J 3 bases; nucleotides not matched to a gene: 8. This CDR3 is built from 16 residues. For the CDR3, the DNA is TGTGCCAGCAGCGTGTCTGGCGGGGGGAGTACAGATACGCAGTATTTT. This sequence encodes CASSVSGGGSTDTQYF.

With regard to this clone: At the DNA level, this CDR3 is encoded by other sequences in the same sample as well. The chain joins TRBV12-3 or TRBV12-4 to TRBJ2-2; D unresolved. Deletions cut 5 bases from V and 6 bases from J, with 10 bases between. CDR3 size: 13 residues. The CDR3 is CASSLTGPGELFF. DNA for the CDR3: TGTGCCAGCAGTCTGACCGGGCCCGGGGAGCTGTTTTTT.

In its sample, this clone was seen a few times. This chain links TRBV3-1 (or the pseudogene TRBV3-2) with TRBJ1-6; D possibly corresponds to TRBD1 (5 bases). The CDR3 is made up of 17 amino acids. Germline V gives CDR1 LGHDT, CDR2 YNNKEL (reference sequence). V dropped 3 bases and J dropped 5 bases, with 17 bases sitting between them. As DNA, the CDR3 is TGTGCCAGCAGCCATGCAGGGAGGGGTCTGGATAATTCACCCCTCCACTTT. Its translation is CASSHAGRGLDNSPLHF.

The chain uses TRBV7-2 and TRBJ2-1; D is ambiguous. The germline gives CDR1 SGHTA, CDR2 FQGNSA. This CDR3 region has 16 residues. Between the trimmed V and J ends, which lost 0 bases and 0 bases, there was a span of 9 bases. The CDR3 region has the DNA TGTGCCAGCAGCTTAGCTGGCTTTAGCTCCTACAATGAGCAGTTCTTC. Protein product: CASSLAGFSSYNEQFF.

V gene TRBV7-3 combines with J gene TRBJ2-1; 7 positions agree with TRBD2. J lost 8 bases, V lost 4 bases, and 8 bases had no gene match. This CDR3 has 14 residues. Germline V CDR1 and CDR2: SGHTA, FQGTGA. CDR3 sequence: CASSSSGTWDEQFF. CDR3 coding DNA: TGTGCCAGCAGCTCAAGCGGGACTTGGGATGAGCAGTTCTTC.

This clone was found once. The gene calls are TRBV7-2 and TRBJ2-3; a possible D gene is TRBD2 (6 bases). From germline, CDR1 is SGHTA and CDR2 FQGNSA. Trimming shortened V by 5 bases and J by 2 bases, and 20 bases separated the two germline ends. CDR3 length: 17 amino acids. CDR3 sequence reads: CASSPTSPGLNTDTQYF. The CDR3 DNA is TGTGCCAGCAGCCCCACAAGTCCGGGACTTAACACAGATACGCAGTATTTT.

The gene calls are TRBV7-2 and TRBJ2-2, with 7 bases fitting TRBD1. The CDR3 extends over 15 amino acids. V lost 5 bases and J lost 4; bases outside the gene matches: 7. Germline values: CDR1 SGHTA, CDR2 FQGNSA. CDR3 bases: TGTGCCAGCAGCCCCTACAGGGGATCCACCGGGGAGCTGTTTTTT. This sequence encodes CASSPYRGSTGELFF.

This chain connects TRBV29-1 to TRBJ1-1; D is ambiguous. The CDR3 runs to 12 residues. Germline V gene sequence: CDR1 SQVTM, CDR2 ANQGSEA. V lost 3 bases to trimming and J lost 1 base, with 6 bases between them. CDR3: CSVEAENTEAFF. DNA of the CDR3: TGCAGCGTTGAGGCGGAGAACACTGAAGCTTTCTTT.

The V gene is TRBV19, the J gene TRBJ1-2; maybe TRBD1 (6 bases). Germline V gene data show CDR1 as LNHDA and CDR2 as SQIVND (reference sequence). V lost 7 bases and J 1 base, leaving 16 bases between the germline ends. The CDR3 sequence is 15 residues long. The CDR3 nucleotides read TGTGCCAGTATCCAGGGGATCAGCTTTAACTATGGCTACACCTTC. Translating it yields CASIQGISFNYGYTF. The entire variable domain, with the rest obtained from reference TRBV19 and TRBJ1-2, is as follows: DGGITQSPKYLFRKEGQNVTLSCEQNLNHDAMYWYRQDPGQGLRLIYYSQIVNDFQKGDIAEGYSVSREKKESFPLTVTSAQKNPTAFYLCASIQGISFNYGYTFGSGTRLTVV.

The rearrangement joins TRBV28 to TRBJ1-4, with TRBD1 matching over 11 bases. The CDR3 runs to 16 residues. V shed 5 bases and J 11 bases; nucleotides not matched to a gene: 13. Germline V gene sequence: CDR1 MDHEN, CDR2 SYDVKM. The CDR3 nucleotides are TGTGCCAGCAGTACCCCCTCCCGGGACAGGGGGGGGAAACTGTTTTTT. Translating gives CASSTPSRDRGGKLFF.

The sample holds one count of this clone. The chain has TRBV4-3 and TRBJ2-1; perhaps D is TRBD1 or TRBD2 (5 bases each). The germline gives CDR1 LGHNA, CDR2 YSLEER. Trimming pared 1 base from V and 5 bases from J, leaving 12 bases between. CDR3 length equals 15 residues. CDR3 nucleotide sequence: TGCGCCAGCAGCCAAGCGGGGCCAGCTGACAATGAGCAGTTCTTC. This translates into CASSQAGPADNEQFF.